Below are 15 T cell receptor beta chains sequenced from a single sample in a study of human T cells and chemical hapten exposure. Time point in this sample: pre-sensitization, week 0. Treatment given: therapeutic diphenylcyclopropenone sensitization with weekly scalp DPC. TCRdb used MiXCR to reprocess the RACE reads, holding one entry per CDR3 protein. In the table there are over 70,000 distinct CDR3 sequences, 14% of which are singletons. The sample here was whole blood, taken in connection with sensitization to the hapten diphenylcyclopropenone (DPC). These TCRs come from a woman aged 45 to 65 with alopecia areata. Some clones in this sample may be carry-over from other donors' samples.

The chain has TRBV18 and TRBJ1-5; D not resolved. Germline CDR1 is KGHSH and CDR2 is LQKENI. The CDR3 is made up of 16 amino acids. V was clipped by 0 bases and J by 2 bases, with 11 bases between them. CDR3 nucleotide sequence: TGTGCCAGCTCACCACCTGCCGGGGATGGCAATCAGCCCCAGCATTTT. Its translation is CASSPPAGDGNQPQHF.

By sample fraction, this clonotype is medium-sized. CDR3 amino acids: CSARVAGGTDTQYF. The CDR3 DNA sequence: TGCAGTGCTAGGGTAGCGGGTGGCACAGATACGCAGTATTTT. V is TRBV20-1 and J is TRBJ2-3; 7 bases map to TRBD2. This CDR3 contains 14 residues. Germline loops: CDR1 DFQATT, CDR2 SNEGSKA (reference sequence). Losses at the gene ends were 3 bases for V and 1 base for J; bases not matched to a gene: 4.

The chain couples TRBV11-2 to TRBJ1-2, with unresolved D. Deletions cut 4 bases from V and 0 bases from J, with 15 bases between. This CDR3 contains 16 residues. Germline V gene sequence: CDR1 SGHAT, CDR2 FQNNGV. Written as DNA, the CDR3 is TGTGCCAGCAGCTCTGGGGTCGGCAGTTCTAACTATGGCTACACCTTC. Translation: CASSSGVGSSNYGYTF. The full variable domain, its missing parts supplied by reference TRBV11-2 and TRBJ1-2, is EAGVAQSPRYKIIEKRQSVAFWCNPISGHATLYWYQQILGQGPKLLIQFQNNGVVDDSQLPKDRFSAERLKGVDSTLKIQPAKLEDSAVYLCASSSGVGSSNYGYTFGSGTRLTVV.

This clonotype has just a few counts. The V gene is TRBV7-2, the J gene TRBJ2-7, with TRBD2 identical over 13 bases. Germline V gene data show CDR1 as SGHTA and CDR2 as FQGNSA. The CDR3 extends over 15 amino acids. Germline trimming cut 3 bases from V and 8 bases from J; bases unmatched to any gene: 7. The CDR3 DNA reads as TGTGCCAGCAGCTTGGGTGGGACTAGCGGGGATAAGCAGTACTTC. Residues: CASSLGGTSGDKQYF.

This clonotype has only a few counts. This chain links TRBV3-1 with TRBJ2-2; possibly TRBD1 for D (6 bases). Trimming shortened V by 2 bases and J by 1 base, and 8 bases separated the two germline ends. This CDR3 comprises 15 residues. CDR1 and CDR2 from the germline V gene are LGHDT and YNNKEL (reference sequence). CDR3 sequence (DNA): TGTGCCAGCAGCCAACCGGGACAGAACACCGGGGAGCTGTTTTTT. It is translated as CASSQPGQNTGELFF. Full variable domain (outside the CDR3, taken from reference TRBV3-1 and TRBJ2-2): DTAVSQTPKYLVTQMGNDKSIKCEQNLGHDTMYWYKQDSKKFLKIMFSYNNKELIINETVPNRFSPKSPDKAHLNLHINSLELGDSAVYFCASSQPGQNTGELFFGEGSRLTVL.

This clonotype was observed a handful of times. The rearrangement links TRBV7-8 to TRBJ2-7; 7 bases agree with TRBD1. Per germline, CDR1 SGHVS and CDR2 FQNEAQ. This CDR3 is 14 amino acids long. The J segment lost 6 bases and the V segment lost 2 bases, leaving 7 bases of the junction unmatched. This CDR3 is CASSLSRQGREQYF. The CDR3 DNA follows: TGTGCCAGCAGCTTATCTCGACAGGGTCGCGAGCAGTACTTC. The entire variable domain, with the rest obtained from reference TRBV7-8 and TRBJ2-7, is as follows: GAGVSQSPRYKVAKRGQDVALRCDPISGHVSLFWYQQALGQGPEFLTYFQNEAQLDKSGLPSDRFFAERPEGSVSTLKIQRTQQEDSAVYLCASSLSRQGREQYFGPGTRLTVT.

The chain links TRBV14 to TRBJ2-1, with 11 positions matching TRBD2. Germline V gene sequence: CDR1 SGHDN, CDR2 FVKESK. The V and J ends lost 4 bases and 5 bases, in that order; junction bases with no gene match: 10. The CDR3 extends over 17 amino acids. CDR3 nucleotides: TGTGCCAGCAGCCCCATAAGACCGGGACTAGCGGACAATGAGCAGTTCTTC. Residues: CASSPIRPGLADNEQFF.

Only a few counts were recorded for this clonotype. The chain is built from TRBV2 and TRBJ2-5; D gene ambiguous. The CDR3 is 14 amino acids. Germline V lookup: CDR1 SNHLY, CDR2 FYNNEI. The germline V and J ends were trimmed by 4 bases and 0 bases, with 9 bases remaining between them. This CDR3 reads CASSGARNQETQYF. CDR3 bases: TGTGCCAGCAGTGGGGCCAGAAACCAAGAGACCCAGTACTTC.

The chain employs TRBV29-1 and TRBJ2-3; no definite D call. Germline V gives CDR1 SQVTM, CDR2 ANQGSEA. With 7 bases removed from V and 1 base from J, the gap between germline ends came to 15 bases. The CDR3 consists of 14 residues. DNA for the CDR3: TGCAGCGATCTATCTGACTTTGGCACAGATACGCAGTATTTT. This translates into CSDLSDFGTDTQYF.

This rearrangement joins TRBV29-1 to TRBJ2-2; 9 nucleotides line up with TRBD1. J gave up 2 bases and V 7 bases, and 5 bases lay outside the gene matches. The germline CDR1 and CDR2 sequences are SQVTM and ANQGSEA. The CDR3 contains 14 residues. DNA of the CDR3: TGCAGCGCTGGGACAGGGCTAAACACCGGGGAGCTGTTTTTT. Translating gives CSAGTGLNTGELFF.

The J gene is TRBJ2-2, the V gene TRBV20-1; 11 bases fit TRBD2. The CDR3 has 15 residues. V trimming: 5 bases; J trimming: 1 base; junction bases outside the gene matches: 3. Germline values: CDR1 DFQATT, CDR2 SNEGSKA (reference sequence). The DNA of the CDR3 is TGCAGTGCTGCCGGGACTAGCGGGAACACCGGGGAGCTGTTTTTT. Translated, it gives CSAAGTSGNTGELFF.

This clonotype was counted between two and nine times. The gene calls are TRBV29-1 and TRBJ2-7; 10 bases fit TRBD1. The germline CDR1 and CDR2 sequences are SQVTM and ANQGSEA. V gave up 6 bases and J gave up 2 bases; unmatched junction bases: 4. This CDR3 has 13 residues. The CDR3 coding sequence is TGCAGCGTAGGGACAGGGGACACCTACGAGCAGTACTTC. Amino acids: CSVGTGDTYEQYF.

This clonotype was counted a few times. The chain couples TRBV29-1 to TRBJ2-5; D remains unclear. V was trimmed by 2 bases and J by 4 bases, leaving 14 bases between them. The CDR3 runs to 14 residues. Looked up from germline, CDR1 is SQVTM and CDR2 is ANQGSEA. The DNA of the CDR3 is TGCAGCGTTGAAAAGGGCAGTATAGGAGAGACCCAGTACTTC. This codes for CSVEKGSIGETQYF.

The chain is built from TRBV6-1 and TRBJ2-7, with 9 nucleotides matching TRBD1. The V and J ends lost 7 bases and 1 base, in that order; junction bases with no gene match: 8. CDR3 length equals 15 residues. Looked up from germline, CDR1 is MNHNS and CDR2 is SASEGT. The CDR3 loop is CASNPGQGGSYEQYF. CDR3 nucleotides: TGTGCCAGCAATCCGGGACAGGGTGGATCCTACGAGCAGTACTTC.

The sample holds a few counts of this clonotype. This chain joins TRBV19 and TRBJ2-7; D not certain. Germline-derived CDR1 and CDR2 are LNHDA and SQIVND (reference sequence). The length of the CDR3 is 14 residues. Trimming shortened V by 9 bases and J by 1 base, and 16 bases separated the two germline ends. In DNA form, the CDR3 reads TGTGCCAGGGGGTCCCCCAGGTTATCCTACGAGCAGTACTTC. Amino acid sequence: CARGSPRLSYEQYF.